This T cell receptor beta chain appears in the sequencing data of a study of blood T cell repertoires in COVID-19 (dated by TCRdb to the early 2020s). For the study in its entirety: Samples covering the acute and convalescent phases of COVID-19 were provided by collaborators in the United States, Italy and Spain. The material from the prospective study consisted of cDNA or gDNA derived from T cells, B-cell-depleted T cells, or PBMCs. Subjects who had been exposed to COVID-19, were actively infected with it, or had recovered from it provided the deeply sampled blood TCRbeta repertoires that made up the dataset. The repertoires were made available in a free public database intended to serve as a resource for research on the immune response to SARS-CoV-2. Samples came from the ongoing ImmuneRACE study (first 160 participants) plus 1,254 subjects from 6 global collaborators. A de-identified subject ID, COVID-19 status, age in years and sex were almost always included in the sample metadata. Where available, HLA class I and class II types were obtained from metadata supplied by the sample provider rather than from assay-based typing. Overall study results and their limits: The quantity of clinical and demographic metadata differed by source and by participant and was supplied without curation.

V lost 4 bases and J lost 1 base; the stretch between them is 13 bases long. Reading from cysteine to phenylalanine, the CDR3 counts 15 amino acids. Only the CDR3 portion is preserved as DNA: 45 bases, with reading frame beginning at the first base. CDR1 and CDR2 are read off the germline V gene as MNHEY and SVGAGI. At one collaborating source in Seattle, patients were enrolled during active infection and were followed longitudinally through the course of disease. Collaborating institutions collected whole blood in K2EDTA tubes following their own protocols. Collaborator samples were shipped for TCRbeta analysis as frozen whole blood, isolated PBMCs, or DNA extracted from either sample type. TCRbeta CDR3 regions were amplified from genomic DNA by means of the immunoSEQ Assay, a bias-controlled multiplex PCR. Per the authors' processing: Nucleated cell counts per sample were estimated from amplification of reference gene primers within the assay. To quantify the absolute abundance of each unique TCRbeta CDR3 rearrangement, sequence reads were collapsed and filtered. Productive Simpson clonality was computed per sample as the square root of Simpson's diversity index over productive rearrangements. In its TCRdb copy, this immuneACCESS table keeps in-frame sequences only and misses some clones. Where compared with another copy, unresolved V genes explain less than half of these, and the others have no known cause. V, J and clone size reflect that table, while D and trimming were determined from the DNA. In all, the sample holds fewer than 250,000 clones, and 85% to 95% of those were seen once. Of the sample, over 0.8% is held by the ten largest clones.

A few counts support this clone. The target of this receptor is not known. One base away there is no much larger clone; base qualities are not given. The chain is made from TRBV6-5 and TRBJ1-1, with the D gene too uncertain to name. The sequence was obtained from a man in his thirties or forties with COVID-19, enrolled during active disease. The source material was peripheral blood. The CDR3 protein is CASSSLGAANTEAFF. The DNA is TGTGCCAGCAGTTCCCTCGGTGCTGCGAACACTGAAGCTTTCTTT.